This T cell receptor (beta chain) came from a study of T-cell reconstitution after alpha-beta-depleted transplantation in children (TCRdb year 2016). About the investigation overall: Using TCR repertoire profiling, the study followed T-cell immune reconstitution in a quantitative way in children after TCRalphabeta/CD19-depleted allogeneic hematopoietic cell transplantation.

The cysteine opens and the phenylalanine closes a CDR3 of 15 amino acids. Only the CDR3 DNA stays, 45 bases, in frame from base 1. Via the germline V gene (reference sequence), CDR1 is LNHNV and CDR2 YYDKDF. V is cut back by 0 bases and J by 6 bases, with 6 bases in the junction unmatched. As regards this clonotype: The antigen it recognizes is unknown. The input lacks base qualities; no much larger clone sits a single base away.

Read against the paper, the sample's treatment or condition label means: allogeneic hematopoietic cell transplantation with graft depleted of TCRalphabeta T cells and CD19 B cells. The transplant recipients were children given TCRalphabeta/CD19-depleted allogeneic hematopoietic cell grafts. Libraries were constructed by PCR. Sequencing took place on an Illumina HiSeq 2500. Molecular barcoding was employed in the preparation of TCR libraries, with unique molecular identifiers being used to normalize TCRbeta repertoire quantification. TCRdb took the public reads, trimmed them with fastp at Q25, ran MiXCR for clone calling and kept in-frame beta chains. One record per CDR3 amino acid sequence lists the most common genes and DNA. In this sample the table shows some 120,000 distinct CDR3 sequences, 23% of which occur a single time. 10% to 13% of the sample is held by the ten biggest clonotypes. On the study overall, not on this receptor specifically: In some patients, the high TCRbeta diversity seen at day 60 was put down to recipient T cells and intrathymic progenitors that had survived conditioning. About two months after transplant, the apparently early recovery of alphabetaT-cell counts reportedly depended on just several hundred clones that had expanded rapidly and came from non-depleted graft cells. Over the following months the frequencies of hyperexpanded clones went down, and after one year T-cell counts and TCRbeta diversity were mostly credited to newly produced T cells.

The sequence was collected from a male patient between 2 and 9 years old who had a stem cell transplant for chronic granulomatous disease, so the T cells may come from the graft donor. The sequenced sample was PBMCs, mostly from graft donor cells, obtained 180 days after TCRalphabeta/CD19-depleted stem cell transplant. The rearranged segments are TRBV15 and TRBJ1-2; TRBD1 agrees with 8 junctional bases. The nucleotides are TGTGCCACCAGCAGAGATCACAGGGGGAACGATGGCTACACCTTC. This gives the protein CATSRDHRGNDGYTF.